This T cell receptor beta chain was profiled in a study of T cell responses to AZD1222 COVID-19 vaccine. General study points: No day 14 peak samples; only post-peak repertoires were characterized. Within unmutated variant regions lay the reported targets of nearly half of spike-specific TCRs. Clonal diversity may have been underestimated in mostly white British donors. Baseline seropositivity characterized only six AZD1222 recipients.

Method: immunoSEQ multiplex PCR; TCRdb's copy keeps in-frame clones and lacks some. The data hold around 79,000 clones, with around 90% observed a single time. Concerning this clone: As yet, its antigen is unknown.

The CDR3 length is 15 residues. Germline CDR1 SGHDT, CDR2 YYEEEE. V shed 0 bases, J shed 7 bases, and the junction held 8 bases outside the gene matches. The TCR comes from an adult in good health. The sample here was peripheral blood, taken on day 0 of AZD1222 vaccination. The chain carries TRBV5-6 and TRBJ1-2, with 8 bases that match TRBD1. CDR3 sequence: CASSLGQGSVAGYTF. DNA for the CDR3: TGTGCCAGCAGCTTGGGACAGGGGTCGGTGGCTGGCTACACCTTC.